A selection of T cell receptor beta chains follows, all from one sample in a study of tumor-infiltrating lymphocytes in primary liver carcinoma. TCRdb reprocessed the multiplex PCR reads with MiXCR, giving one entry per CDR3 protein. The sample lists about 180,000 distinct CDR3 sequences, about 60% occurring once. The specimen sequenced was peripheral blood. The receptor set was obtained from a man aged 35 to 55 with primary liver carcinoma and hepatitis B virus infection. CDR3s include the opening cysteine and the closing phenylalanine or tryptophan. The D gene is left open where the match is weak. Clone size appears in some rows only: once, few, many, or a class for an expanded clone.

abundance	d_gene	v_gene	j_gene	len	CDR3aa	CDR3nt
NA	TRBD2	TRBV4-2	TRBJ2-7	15	CTSSVQRDGRYEQYF	TGTACCAGCAGCGTTCAGCGGGACGGGAGATATGAGCAGTACTTC
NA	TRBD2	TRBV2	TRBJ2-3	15	CASSRRGAGTDTQYF	TGTGCCAGCAGCCGGCGGGGGGCTGGCACAGATACGCAGTATTTT
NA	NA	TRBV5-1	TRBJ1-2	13	CASSHNPFYGYTF	TGCGCCAGCAGCCACAACCCTTTCTATGGCTACACCTTC
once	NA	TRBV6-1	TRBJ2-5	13	CASRLIRTETQYF	TGTGCCAGCCGACTAATCCGAACAGAGACCCAGTACTTC
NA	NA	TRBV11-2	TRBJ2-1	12	CASSPGGCEQFF	TGTGCCAGCAGCCCGGGGGGCTGCGAGCAGTTCTTC
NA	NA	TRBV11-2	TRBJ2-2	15	CTSSLVGRGTGELSF	NA
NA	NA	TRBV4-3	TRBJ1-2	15	CASSQDSRDNYAYTF	TGCGCCAGCAGCCAAGATTCAAGGGATAACTATGCCTACACCTTC
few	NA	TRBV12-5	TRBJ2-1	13	CASALSGRNEQFF	TGTGCTAGTGCCCTAAGCGGGCGCAATGAGCAGTTCTTC
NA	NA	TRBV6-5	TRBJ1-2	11	CAIRREGDYTF	TGTGCCATCAGAAGAGAGGGCGACTACACCTTC
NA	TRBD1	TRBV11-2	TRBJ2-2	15	CTSSSGQGDTGELFF	TGTACCAGCAGCTCTGGACAGGGTGACACCGGGGAACTGTTTTTT
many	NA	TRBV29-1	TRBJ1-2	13	CSVATPPNYGYTF	TGCAGCGTTGCGACCCCCCCTAACTATGGCTACACCTTC
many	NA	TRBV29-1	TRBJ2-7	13	CSVALVTAYEQYF	TGCAGCGTTGCGCTGGTCACCGCCTACGAGCAGTACTTC
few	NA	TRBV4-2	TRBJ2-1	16	CASSPRDRSELNEQFF	TGTGCCAGCAGCCCACGTGACAGGAGCGAGCTCAATGAGCAGTTCTTC
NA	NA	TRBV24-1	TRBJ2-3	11	CATGVSSGEYF	TGTGCCACCGGGGTCTCCTCCGGGGAGTATTTT
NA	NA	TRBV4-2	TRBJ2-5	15	CASSQDMASVGTQYF	TGTGCCAGCAGCCAAGATATGGCTAGCGTTGGGACCCAGTACTTC
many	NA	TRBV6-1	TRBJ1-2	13	CATSRDGYYGYTF	TGTGCCACCTCCCGGGACGGTTACTATGGCTACACCTTC
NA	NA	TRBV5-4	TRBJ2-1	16	CASSPAPSGAYNEQFF	TGTGCCAGCAGCCCAGCACCGTCCGGGGCCTACAATGAGCAGTTCTTC
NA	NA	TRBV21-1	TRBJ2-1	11	CASKLHNEQFF	TGTGCCAGCAAGCTACACAATGAGCAGTTCTTC
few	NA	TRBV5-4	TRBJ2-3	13	CASSSGRSDTQYF	TGTGCCAGCAGCTCCGGAAGGTCAGATACGCAGTATTTT
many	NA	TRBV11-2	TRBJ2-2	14	CASSLDRGTGELFF	TGTGCCAGCAGCTTAGATCGGGGCACCGGGGAGCTGTTTTTT
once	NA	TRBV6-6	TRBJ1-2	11	CANSYSKDYTF	TGTGCCAACAGTTACTCGAAGGACTACACCTTC
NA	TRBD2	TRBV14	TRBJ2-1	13	CASSSGLASEQFF	TGTGCCAGCAGCTCGGGACTAGCCTCAGAGCAGTTCTTC
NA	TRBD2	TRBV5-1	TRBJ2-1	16	CASSLSVVAGEDNPFF	TGCGCCAGCAGCCTCTCGGTGGTAGCGGGAGAGGATAATCCGTTCTTC
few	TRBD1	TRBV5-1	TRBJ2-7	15	CASRDRALVGYEQYF	TGCGCCAGCCGGGACAGGGCCTTAGTGGGCTACGAGCAGTACTTC
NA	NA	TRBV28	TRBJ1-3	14	CASSAYISGNTIYF	TGTGCCAGCAGTGCGTACATCTCTGGAAACACCATATATTTT
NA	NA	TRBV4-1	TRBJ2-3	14	CASSQEEGTDMQYF	TGCGCCAGCAGCCAAGAGGAGGGCACAGATATGCAGTATTTT
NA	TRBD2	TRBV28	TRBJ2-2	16	CASSPWGGGNTGELFF	TGTGCCAGCAGCCCCTGGGGGGGAGGAAACACCGGGGAGCTGTTTTTT
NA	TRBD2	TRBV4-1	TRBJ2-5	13	CASNLREGETQYF	TGCGCCAGCAACCTAAGGGAGGGAGAGACCCAGTACTTC
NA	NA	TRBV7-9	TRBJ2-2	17	CASSPGSTGVGTGELFF	TGTGCCAGCAGCCCAGGTTCGACGGGAGTCGGCACCGGGGAGCTGTTTTTT
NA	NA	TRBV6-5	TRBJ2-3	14	CASSYDSTGNTQYF	TGTGCCAGCAGTTACGACAGTACCGGGAATACGCAGTATTTT
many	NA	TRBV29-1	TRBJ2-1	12	CSADGTLNEQFF	TGCAGCGCAGACGGGACTCTCAATGAGCAGTTCTTC
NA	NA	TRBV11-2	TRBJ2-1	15	CASSFPEWGYNEQFF	TGTGCCAGCAGCTTTCCAGAATGGGGATACAATGAGCAGTTCTTC
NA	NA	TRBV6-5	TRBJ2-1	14	CASSYKREDNEQFF	TGTGCCAGCAGTTACAAACGGGAAGACAATGAGCAGTTCTTC
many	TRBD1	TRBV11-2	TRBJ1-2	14	CASSLRQGNYGYTF	TGTGCCAGCAGCTTACGACAGGGAAACTATGGCTACACCTTC
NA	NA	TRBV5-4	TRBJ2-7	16	CASSSGPGDFPYEQYF	TGTGCCAGCAGCTCTGGGCCAGGGGACTTTCCCTACGAGCAGTACTTC
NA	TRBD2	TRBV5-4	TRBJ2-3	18	CASSPGTSGVGGTDTQYF	TGTGCCAGCAGCCCTGGGACTAGCGGGGTCGGTGGCACAGATACGCAGTATTTT
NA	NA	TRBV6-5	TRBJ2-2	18	CASSYSMVLVLDTGELFF	TGTGCCAGCAGTTACTCGATGGTATTGGTCCTGGACACCGGGGAGCTGTTTTTT
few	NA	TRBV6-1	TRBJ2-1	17	CASRGSRRGASYNEQFF	TGTGCCTCCAGGGGATCCCGGCGAGGGGCGTCCTACAATGAGCAGTTCTTC
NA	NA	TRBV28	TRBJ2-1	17	CASSPPQGRASYNEQFF	TGTGCCAGCAGTCCGCCCCAGGGGCGGGCCTCCTACAATGAGCAGTTCTTC
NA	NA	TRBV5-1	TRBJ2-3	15	CASSGTGTIGDTQYF	TGCGCCAGCAGCGGGACCGGGACGATCGGGGATACGCAGTATTTT
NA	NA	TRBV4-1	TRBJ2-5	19	CASSQDWGSGQPLLETQYF	TGCGCCAGCAGCCAAGATTGGGGTTCTGGACAGCCGCTCCTGGAGACCCAGTACTTC
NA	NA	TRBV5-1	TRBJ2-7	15	CASSSSRDNSYEQYF	TGCGCCAGCAGCTCGTCCCGGGACAACTCCTACGAGCAGTACTTC
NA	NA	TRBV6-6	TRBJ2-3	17	CASSYLSLKSFTDTQYF	TGTGCCAGCAGTTACTTGTCCCTCAAGTCCTTCACAGATACGCAGTATTTT
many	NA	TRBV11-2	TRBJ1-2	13	CASSPPESYGYTF	TGTGCCAGCAGCCCTCCGGAGTCCTATGGCTACACCTTC
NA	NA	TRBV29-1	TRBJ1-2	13	CSARWLANHGYTF	TGCAGCGCCCGATGGCTGGCTAACCATGGTTACACCTTC
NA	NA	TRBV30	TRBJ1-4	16	CAWSVLAAQTNEKLFF	TGTGCCTGGAGTGTACTGGCAGCCCAGACTAATGAAAAACTGTTTTTT
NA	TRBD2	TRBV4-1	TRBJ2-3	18	CASSHGRGLAGSTDTQYF	TGCGCCAGCAGCCATGGCCGAGGACTAGCGGGAAGCACAGATACGCAGTATTTT
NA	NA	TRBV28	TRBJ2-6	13	CASGDSGANVLTF	TGTGCCAGCGGGGACTCTGGGGCCAACGTCCTGACTTTC
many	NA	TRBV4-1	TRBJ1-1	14	CASSQDTKNTEAFF	TGCGCCAGCAGCCAAGATACGAAGAACACTGAAGCTTTCTTT